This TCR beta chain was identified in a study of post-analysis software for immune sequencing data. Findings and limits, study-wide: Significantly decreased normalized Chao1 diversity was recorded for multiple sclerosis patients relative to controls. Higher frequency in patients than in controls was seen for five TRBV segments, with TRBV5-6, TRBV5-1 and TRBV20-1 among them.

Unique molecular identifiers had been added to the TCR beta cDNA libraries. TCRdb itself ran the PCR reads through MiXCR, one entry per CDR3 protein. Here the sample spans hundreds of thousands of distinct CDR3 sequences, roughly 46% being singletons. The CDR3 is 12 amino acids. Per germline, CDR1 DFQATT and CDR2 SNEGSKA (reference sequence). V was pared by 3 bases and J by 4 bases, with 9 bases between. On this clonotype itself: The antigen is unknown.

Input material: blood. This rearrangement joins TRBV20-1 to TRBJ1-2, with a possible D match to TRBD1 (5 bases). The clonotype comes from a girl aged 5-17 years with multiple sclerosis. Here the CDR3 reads CSASNRPYGYTF. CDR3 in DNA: TGCAGTGCTAGTAACAGGCCCTATGGCTACACCTTC.